This T cell receptor (beta chain) was observed in a study of T cells after yellow fever vaccination. General study results and limits: The secondary response showed a weaker magnitude and a faster peak, day 5 versus 15. Most primary-vaccination clones reappeared after the booster (approximately 95% CD4, about 87% CD8).

Germline CDR1 and CDR2: SGHTA and FQGTGA. This CDR3 is 15 amino acids long. Trimming took 8 bases from V and 7 from J; bases not matched to a gene: 12. A process of 5'RACE template switching, which added a universal primer site and UMIs, was used to make TCR cDNA. TCRdb re-called the 5' RACE reads through MiXCR, storing one row per CDR3 protein. There are hundreds of thousands of distinct CDR3 sequences in the sample; about 12% occur only once, and 15% lies in the top ten. As for this clonotype: Its antigen is not identified.

The chain recombines TRBV7-3 with TRBJ2-1; 9 bases agree with TRBD2. The material sequenced was PBMCs, taken on the day of the yellow fever booster vaccination. The sequence was collected from a man aged 25 to 40 who received the YFV17D yellow fever vaccine. In DNA, the CDR3 is TGTGCCAGCGGCCGGAATAGCGGGAGTTTTAATGAGCAGTTCTTC. Its protein product is CASGRNSGSFNEQFF.